This entry lists 20 T cell receptor beta chains sequenced from one sample in a study of patients and donors after allogeneic stem cell transplantation. TCRdb reanalysed the RT-PCR reads using MiXCR and keeps one entry per CDR3 protein. This sample has 20,000 or so distinct CDR3 sequences, with 4.9% found just once. The sequencing input was blood, either unsorted or a sorted T cell fraction (not recorded which). These TCRs come from a human donor who was either an allogeneic HSCT recipient or a stem cell or donor lymphocyte infusion donor (not recorded which). It is not recorded whose cells these are; they may come from a transplant donor.

This clonotype has more than one count but fewer than ten. The chain recombines TRBV5-1 with TRBJ1-2; D may be TRBD1 (5 bases). The germline V gene has CDR1 SGHRS and CDR2 YFSETQ. Between the trimmed V and J ends, which lost 3 bases and 3 bases, there was a span of 9 bases. This CDR3 has 13 residues. CDR3 loop: CASSYGGDYGYTF. For the CDR3, the DNA is TGCGCCAGCAGCTATGGGGGAGACTATGGCTACACCTTC.

This clonotype turned up a few times. The rearrangement joins TRBV20-1 to TRBJ2-5; TRBD1 or TRBD2 may be the D gene (5 bases each). Trimming pared 7 bases from V and 3 bases from J, leaving 12 bases between. The CDR3 covers 12 residues. Germline V lookup: CDR1 DFQATT, CDR2 SNEGSKA (reference sequence). This chain's CDR3 is CSGLGGEETQYF. CDR3 coding DNA: TGCAGTGGGCTTGGGGGAGAAGAGACCCAGTACTTC.

The table lists this clonotype with many counts. The chain links TRBV28 to TRBJ1-1, with D possibly being TRBD1 (5 bases). Germline CDR1 and CDR2: MDHEN and SYDVKM. Between the trimmed V and J ends, which lost 4 bases and 10 bases, there was a span of 16 bases. The CDR3 is 13 residues long. The CDR3 loop reads CASSSPDRGGAFF. The CDR3 DNA reads as TGTGCCAGCAGTTCCCCCGACCGGGGCGGAGCTTTCTTT.

This clonotype was counted ten times or more. The chain recombines TRBV15 with TRBJ2-1, with D possibly called TRBD1 or TRBD2 (5 bases each). Germline CDR1 and CDR2: LNHNV and YYDKDF (reference sequence). The CDR3 sequence is 13 residues long. The V gene lost 0 bases and the J gene lost 10 bases, with 10 bases spanning the gap. The CDR3 DNA reads as TGTGCCACCAGCAGAGATCAGGGAGACGAGCAGTTCTTC. This sequence encodes CATSRDQGDEQFF.

This clonotype has ten or more counts. The J gene is TRBJ1-1, the V gene TRBV7-9; the match to TRBD1 covers 9 bases. The junction had 4 bases not matched to a gene; V was cut back by 5 bases and J by 0 bases. The germline V gene encodes CDR1 SEHNR and CDR2 FQNEAQ (reference sequence). The CDR3 has 15 amino acids. Here the CDR3 reads CASSTWDRVNTEAFF. CDR3 nucleotides: TGTGCCAGCAGCACCTGGGACAGGGTGAACACTGAAGCTTTCTTT. The complete variable domain, with remaining parts taken from reference TRBV7-9 and TRBJ1-1, reads DTGVSQNPRHKITKRGQNVTFRCDPISEHNRLYWYRQTLGQGPEFLTYFQNEAQLEKSRLLSDRFSAERPKGSFSTLEIQRTEQGDSAMYLCASSTWDRVNTEAFFGQGTRLTVV.

This clonotype was counted ten times or more. The chain has TRBV7-3 and TRBJ2-1; weak D call: TRBD2 (6 bases). Germline CDR1 is SGHTA and CDR2 is FQGTGA. Trimming took off 2 bases at V and 10 bases at J, with 15 bases between the two ends. This CDR3 is built from 14 residues. CDR3 sequence: CASSLWGDLGEQFF. The CDR3 coding sequence is TGTGCCAGCAGCTTATGGGGGGACTTGGGGGAGCAGTTCTTC.

This clonotype has at least ten counts. The rearrangement joins TRBV29-1 to TRBJ2-4; tentative D call: TRBD1 (5 bases). Germline loops: CDR1 SQVTM, CDR2 ANQGSEA. This CDR3 spans 13 amino acids. V was clipped by 7 bases and J by 3 bases, with 13 bases between them. In DNA form, the CDR3 reads TGCAGCGCCTCCCAGGGTGGCAAAAACATTCAGTACTTC. Protein sequence: CSASQGGKNIQYF.

Ten or more counts support this clonotype. Sequence at one end of the junction differs from germline and may be a read error. The chain carries TRBV7-9 and TRBJ2-6; D gene ambiguous. Per the germline V gene, CDR1 is SEHNR and CDR2 is FQNEAQ (reference sequence). The CDR3 loop spans 13 amino acids. The CDR3 DNA reads TGTGCCAGCATCTTAGCTGGGGCCAACGTCCTGACTTTC. Translating gives CASILAGANVLTF.

There are many counts of this clonotype. The gene calls are TRBV20-1 and TRBJ1-1; 10 positions match TRBD1. This CDR3 has 14 amino acids. CDR1 DFQATT and CDR2 SNEGSKA come from the germline V gene (reference sequence). The junction had 7 bases not matched to a gene; V was cut back by 3 bases and J by 6 bases. CDR3 bases: TGCAGTGCTAGCCGGGACAGGGGTTTTGCTGAAGCTTTCTTT. This sequence encodes CSASRDRGFAEAFF.

This clonotype appeared many times. The chain uses TRBV5-6 and TRBJ2-7; no clear D. Germline V gives CDR1 SGHDT, CDR2 YYEEEE. CDR3 length equals 15 residues. Trimming stripped 1 base from V and 2 bases from J, with 13 bases between. CDR3: CASSLKLNITYEQYF. CDR3 nucleotides: TGTGCCAGCAGCTTGAAGTTAAACATTACCTACGAGCAGTACTTC.

At least ten counts were recorded for this clonotype. This chain links TRBV7-6 with TRBJ2-5; D is undetermined. Trimming shortened V by 4 bases and J by 4 bases, and 13 bases separated the two germline ends. Germline CDR1 is SGHVS and CDR2 is FNYEAQ. The CDR3 spans 14 residues. The CDR3 sequence is CASSSDIRIETQYF. The CDR3 DNA follows: TGTGCCAGCAGCTCCGACATCCGAATAGAGACCCAGTACTTC.

This clonotype was picked up many times. The chain recombines TRBV7-8 with TRBJ1-5; D gene unclear. The V gene lost 4 bases and the J gene lost 0 bases, with 13 bases spanning the gap. Germline CDR1 and CDR2: SGHVS and FQNEAQ. CDR3 size: 16 residues. The CDR3 is CASSSTGRYSNQPQHF. The CDR3 DNA reads TGTGCCAGCAGCTCCACTGGACGGTATAGCAATCAGCCCCAGCATTTT.

This rearrangement joins TRBV29-1 to TRBJ2-5, with 15 bases matching TRBD2. This CDR3 spans 18 amino acids. J lost 0 bases, V lost 6 bases, and 11 bases had no gene match. The germline V gene encodes CDR1 SQVTM and CDR2 ANQGSEA. This CDR3 is CSVVGLAGGPINQETQYF. The CDR3 nucleotides are TGCAGCGTCGTTGGACTAGCGGGGGGGCCAATAAACCAAGAGACCCAGTACTTC. Full variable domain (outside the CDR3, taken from reference TRBV29-1 and TRBJ2-5): SAVISQKPSRDICQRGTSLTIQCQVDSQVTMMFWYRQQPGQSLTLIATANQGSEATYESGFVIDKFPISRPNLTFSTLTVSNMSPEDSSIYLCSVVGLAGGPINQETQYFGPGTRLLVL.

This clonotype was recorded many times. The J gene is TRBJ2-1, the V gene TRBV5-1; weak D call: TRBD2 (5 bases). Germline CDR1 and CDR2: SGHRS and YFSETQ. Trimming shortened V by 0 bases and J by 6 bases, and 7 bases separated the two germline ends. This CDR3 spans 13 amino acids. The CDR3 region is CASSLGSVNEQFF. CDR3 sequence (DNA): TGCGCCAGCAGCTTGGGTAGCGTCAATGAGCAGTTCTTC.

This clonotype occurred many times. This sequence joins TRBV28 and TRBJ2-5; D possibly corresponds to TRBD1 (6 bases). Germline-derived CDR1 and CDR2 are MDHEN and SYDVKM. V lost 2 bases and J lost 3, with 10 bases in between. There are 14 residues in the CDR3. This CDR3 is CASSLRTAEETQYF. The CDR3 nucleotides read TGTGCCAGCAGTTTAAGGACAGCGGAAGAGACCCAGTACTTC. The complete variable domain, with remaining parts taken from reference TRBV28 and TRBJ2-5, reads DVKVTQSSRYLVKRTGEKVFLECVQDMDHENMFWYRQDPGLGLRLIYFSYDVKMKEKGDIPEGYSVSREKKERFSLILESASTNQTSMYLCASSLRTAEETQYFGPGTRLLVL.

This clonotype was counted a few times. The V call is TRBV7-9, the J call TRBJ2-2; 8 bases are shared with TRBD1. The CDR3 spans 14 residues. The germline V gene has CDR1 SEHNR and CDR2 FQNEAQ (reference sequence). V gave up 11 bases and J gave up 2 bases; unmatched junction bases: 7. CDR3 loop: CAYWQGANTGELFF. The CDR3 DNA is TGTGCCTACTGGCAGGGGGCAAACACCGGGGAGCTGTTTTTT.

Ten or more counts support this clonotype. The V call is TRBV9, the J call TRBJ2-7; TRBD2 matches 7 bases. The CDR3 is 15 amino acids. CDR1 and CDR2 (germline): SGDLS, YYNGEE. Trimming removed 3 bases from V and 0 bases from J; junction bases left unmatched: 6. CDR3 nucleotide sequence: TGTGCCAGCAGCGCCCCTAGCGGTAACTCCTACGAGCAGTACTTC. This codes for CASSAPSGNSYEQYF.

In its sample, this clonotype was seen many times. The rearrangement links TRBV15 to TRBJ2-7; D is ambiguous. Germline V gene lookup returns CDR1 LNHNV and CDR2 YYDKDF (reference sequence). The CDR3 covers 16 residues. V was pared by 1 base and J by 0 bases, with 13 bases between. The CDR3 loop is CATSRADAFSSYEQYF. In nucleotides, the CDR3 is TGTGCCACCAGCAGAGCCGACGCGTTCTCCTCCTACGAGCAGTACTTC.

This clonotype was counted ten times or more. The chain employs TRBV4-2 and TRBJ1-3; D is undetermined. Per the germline V gene, CDR1 is LGHNA and CDR2 is YNFKEQ. The V and J ends lost 0 bases and 4 bases respectively, with 13 bases between them. The CDR3 covers 16 residues. The CDR3 DNA is TGTGCCAGCAGCCAAGATCTCTCATTTCTGGGAAACACCATATATTTT. Translated: CASSQDLSFLGNTIYF.

This clonotype is medium-sized in the sample. The chain is built from TRBV12-3 or TRBV12-4 and TRBJ1-4, with a weak D call TRBD1 (6 bases). Between the trimmed V and J ends, which lost 3 bases and 0 bases, there was a span of 14 bases. This CDR3 contains 17 residues. CDR3 region: CASSFRLGAATNEKLFF. CDR3 in DNA: TGTGCCAGCAGTTTCCGGTTGGGGGCTGCAACTAATGAAAAACTGTTTTTT.